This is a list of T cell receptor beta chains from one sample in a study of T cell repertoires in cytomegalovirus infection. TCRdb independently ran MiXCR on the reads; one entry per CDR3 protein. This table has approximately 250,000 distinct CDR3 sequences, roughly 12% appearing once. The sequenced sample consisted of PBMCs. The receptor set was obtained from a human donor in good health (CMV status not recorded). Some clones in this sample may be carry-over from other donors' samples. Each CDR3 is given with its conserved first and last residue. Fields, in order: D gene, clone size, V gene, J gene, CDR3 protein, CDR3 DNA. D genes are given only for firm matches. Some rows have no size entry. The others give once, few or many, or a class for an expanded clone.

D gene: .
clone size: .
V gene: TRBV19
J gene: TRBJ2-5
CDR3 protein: CASSIEVGETQYF
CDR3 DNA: TGTGCCAGTAGTATCGAGGTGGGAGAGACCCAGTACTTC

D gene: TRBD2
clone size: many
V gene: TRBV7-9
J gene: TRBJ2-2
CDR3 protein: CASSSGRGTSGMNTGELFF
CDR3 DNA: TGTGCCAGCAGCTCCGGCCGAGGGACTAGCGGGATGAACACCGGGGAGCTGTTTTTT

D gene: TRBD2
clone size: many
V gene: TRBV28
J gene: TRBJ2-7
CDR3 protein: CATSSPGGFSYEQYF
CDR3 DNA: TGTGCCACCTCGTCCCCGGGGGGTTTCTCCTACGAGCAGTACTTC

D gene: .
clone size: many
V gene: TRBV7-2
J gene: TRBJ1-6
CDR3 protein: CASSLDVAGLRSLHF
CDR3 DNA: TGTGCCAGCAGCTTAGACGTGGCAGGGCTGAGATCCCTCCACTTT

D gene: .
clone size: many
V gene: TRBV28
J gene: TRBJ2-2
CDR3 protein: CASRPHRNTGELFF
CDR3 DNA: TGTGCCAGCAGACCTCACAGGAACACCGGGGAGCTGTTTTTT

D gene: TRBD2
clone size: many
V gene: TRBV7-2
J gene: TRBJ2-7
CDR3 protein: CASSFAGAYEQYF
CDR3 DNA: TGTGCCAGCAGCTTTGCGGGGGCCTACGAGCAGTACTTC

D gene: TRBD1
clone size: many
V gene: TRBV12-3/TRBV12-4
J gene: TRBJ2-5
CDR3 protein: CASSYRRTGGGEETQYF
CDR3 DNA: TGTGCCAGCAGTTACCGTCGGACAGGGGGGGGCGAAGAGACCCAGTACTTC

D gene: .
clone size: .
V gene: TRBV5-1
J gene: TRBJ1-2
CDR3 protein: CASSLDQPANYGYTF
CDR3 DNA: TGCGCCAGCAGCTTGGATCAGCCAGCTAACTATGGCTACACCTTC

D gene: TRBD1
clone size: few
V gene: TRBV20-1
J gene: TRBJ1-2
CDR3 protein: CSAGPSTGGNYGYTF
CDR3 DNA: TGCAGTGCTGGACCCTCCACAGGGGGCAACTATGGCTACACCTTC

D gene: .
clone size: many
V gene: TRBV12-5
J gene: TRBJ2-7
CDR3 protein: CASGLERGAGGSYEQYF
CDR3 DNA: TGTGCTAGTGGTTTGGAACGCGGGGCAGGGGGCTCCTACGAGCAGTACTTC

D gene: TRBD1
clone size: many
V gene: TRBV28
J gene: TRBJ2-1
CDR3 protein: CASSLGGQGGPRKFF
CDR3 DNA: TGTGCCAGCAGTTTAGGGGGTCAAGGGGGCCCCCGAAAGTTCTTC

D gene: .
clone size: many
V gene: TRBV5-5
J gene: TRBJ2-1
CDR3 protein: CASSLRDYYNEQFF
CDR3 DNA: TGTGCCAGCAGCTTAAGGGATTACTACAATGAGCAGTTCTTC

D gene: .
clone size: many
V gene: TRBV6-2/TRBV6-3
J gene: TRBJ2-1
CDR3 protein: CASSWVSSYNEQFF
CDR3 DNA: TGTGCCAGCAGTTGGGTCAGCTCCTACAATGAGCAGTTCTTC

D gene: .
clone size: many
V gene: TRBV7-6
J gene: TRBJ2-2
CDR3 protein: CASSSSVAAMNTGELFF
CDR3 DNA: TGTGCCAGCAGCTCCTCCGTAGCAGCTATGAACACCGGGGAGCTGTTTTTT

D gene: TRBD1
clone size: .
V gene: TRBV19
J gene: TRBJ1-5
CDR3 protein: CASSIRRDRGFDQPQHF
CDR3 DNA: TGTGCCAGTAGTATACGCCGGGACAGGGGTTTTGATCAGCCCCAGCATTTT

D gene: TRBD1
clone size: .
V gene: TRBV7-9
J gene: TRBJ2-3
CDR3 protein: CASSPLRTGRKSTDTQYF
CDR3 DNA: TGTGCCAGCAGCCCTCTCAGGACAGGCCGAAAGAGTACAGATACGCAGTATTTT

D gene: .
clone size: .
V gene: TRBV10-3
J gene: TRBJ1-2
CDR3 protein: CAIRRAINYGYTF
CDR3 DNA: TGTGCCATCAGGAGAGCTATTAACTATGGCTACACCTTC

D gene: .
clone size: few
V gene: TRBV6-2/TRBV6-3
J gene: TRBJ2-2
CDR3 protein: CASSYQGMPGELFF
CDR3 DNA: TGTGCCAGCAGTTACCAGGGGATGCCCGGGGAGCTGTTTTTT

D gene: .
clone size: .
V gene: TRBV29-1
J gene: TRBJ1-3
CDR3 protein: CSVQVSGNTIYF
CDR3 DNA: TGCAGCGTTCAGGTCTCTGGAAACACCATATATTTT

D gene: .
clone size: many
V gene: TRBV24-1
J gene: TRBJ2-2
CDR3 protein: CATSRSRNTGELFF
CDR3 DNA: TGTGCCACCAGTCGCAGCAGAAACACCGGGGAGCTGTTTTTT

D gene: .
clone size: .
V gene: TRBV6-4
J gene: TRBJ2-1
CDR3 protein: CASSERAAKRDEQFF
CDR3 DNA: TGTGCCAGCAGTGAGCGGGCCGCTAAAAGGGATGAGCAGTTCTTC

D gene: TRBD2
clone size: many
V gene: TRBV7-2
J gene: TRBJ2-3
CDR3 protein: CASSFGRGGQDTQYF
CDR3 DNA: TGTGCCAGCAGTTTCGGGCGGGGGGGCCAAGATACGCAGTATTTT

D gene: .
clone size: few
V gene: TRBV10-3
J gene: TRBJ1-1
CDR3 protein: CAISSGMNTEAFF
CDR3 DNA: TGTGCCATCAGTTCGGGGATGAACACTGAAGCTTTCTTT

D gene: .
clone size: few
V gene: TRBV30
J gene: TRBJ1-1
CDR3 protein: CAWSGGGNTEAFF
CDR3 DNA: TGTGCCTGGAGTGGTGGAGGGAACACTGAAGCTTTCTTT

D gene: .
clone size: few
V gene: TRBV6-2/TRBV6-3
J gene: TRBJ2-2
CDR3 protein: CASTDGGELFF
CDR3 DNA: TGTGCCAGCACCGACGGCGGGGAGCTGTTTTTT

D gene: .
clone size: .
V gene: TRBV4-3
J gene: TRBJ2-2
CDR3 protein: CASSQDFGPVELFF
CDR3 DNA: TGCGCCAGCAGCCAAGATTTCGGCCCCGTGGAGCTGTTTTTT

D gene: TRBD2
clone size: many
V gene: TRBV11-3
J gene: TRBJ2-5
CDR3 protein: CASSLVLAGEETQYF
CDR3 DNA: TGTGCCAGCAGCTTAGTATTAGCGGGGGAAGAGACCCAGTACTTC

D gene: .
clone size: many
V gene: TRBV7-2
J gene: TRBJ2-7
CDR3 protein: CASSLNPIGGRSGEQYF
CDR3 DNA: TGTGCCAGCAGCTTAAACCCGATCGGGGGGCGGTCGGGAGAGCAGTACTTC

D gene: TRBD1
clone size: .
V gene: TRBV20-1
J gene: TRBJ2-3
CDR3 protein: CSALLRDRGTDTQYF
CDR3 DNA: TGCAGTGCCCTCCTCCGGGACAGGGGGACAGATACGCAGTATTTT

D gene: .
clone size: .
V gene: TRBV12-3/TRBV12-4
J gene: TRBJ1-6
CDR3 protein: CASSLVTGLSSPLHF
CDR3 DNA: TGTGCCAGCAGTTTGGTCACAGGGTTAAGTTCACCCCTCCACTTT

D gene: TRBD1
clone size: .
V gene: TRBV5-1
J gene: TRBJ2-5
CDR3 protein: CASSSGDRTYQETQYF
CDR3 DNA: TGCGCCAGCAGCTCGGGGGACAGGACCTACCAAGAGACCCAGTACTTC

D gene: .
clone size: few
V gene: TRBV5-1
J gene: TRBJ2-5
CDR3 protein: CASSLTQVSRDETQYF
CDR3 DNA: TGCGCCAGCAGCTTGACGCAGGTGTCCAGGGATGAGACCCAGTACTTC

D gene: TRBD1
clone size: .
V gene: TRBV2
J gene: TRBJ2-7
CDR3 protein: CASSLGRGQGYEQYF
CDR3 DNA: TGTGCCAGCAGCCTCGGGCGGGGACAGGGGTACGAGCAGTACTTC

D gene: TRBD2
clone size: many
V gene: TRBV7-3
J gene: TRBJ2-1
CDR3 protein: CASSLSGGATHEQFF
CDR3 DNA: TGTGCCAGCAGCTTAAGCGGGGGGGCTACGCATGAGCAGTTCTTC

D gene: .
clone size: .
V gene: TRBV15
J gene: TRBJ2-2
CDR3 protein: CATSRGWLNTGELFF
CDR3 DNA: TGTGCCACCAGCAGAGGGTGGCTGAACACCGGGGAGCTGTTTTTT

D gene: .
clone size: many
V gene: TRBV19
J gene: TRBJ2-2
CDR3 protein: CASSPPGPGELFF
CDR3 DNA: TGTGCCAGTAGTCCCCCGGGCCCCGGGGAGCTGTTTTTT

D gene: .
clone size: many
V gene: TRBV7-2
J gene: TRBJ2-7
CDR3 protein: CASSLEWVTTYEQYF
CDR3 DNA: TGTGCCAGCAGCTTAGAATGGGTAACAACCTACGAGCAGTACTTC

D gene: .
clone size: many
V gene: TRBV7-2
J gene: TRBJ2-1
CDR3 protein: CASSSTEGVVSYNEQFF
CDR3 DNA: TGTGCCAGCAGCTCCACGGAGGGGGTGGTCTCCTACAATGAGCAGTTCTTC

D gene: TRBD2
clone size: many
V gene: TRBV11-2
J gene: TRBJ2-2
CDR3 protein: CASSGLRREGLKLFF
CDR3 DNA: TGTGCCAGCAGCGGTCTCAGGCGGGAGGGCCTTAAGCTGTTTTTT

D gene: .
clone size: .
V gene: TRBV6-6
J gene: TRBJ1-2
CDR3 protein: CASSYSTTNYGYTF
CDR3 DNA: TGTGCCAGCAGTTACTCGACTACTAACTATGGCTACACCTTC

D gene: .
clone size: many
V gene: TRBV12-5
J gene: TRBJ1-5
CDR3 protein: CASGLNPQSGQPQHF
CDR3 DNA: TGTGCTAGTGGTTTGAATCCTCAATCGGGACAGCCCCAGCATTTT

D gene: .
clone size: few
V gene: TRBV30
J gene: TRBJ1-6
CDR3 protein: CAWSVDTGNSPLHF
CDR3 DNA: TGTGCCTGGAGTGTTGATACGGGGAATTCACCCCTCCACTTT

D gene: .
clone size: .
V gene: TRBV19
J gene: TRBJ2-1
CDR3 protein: CASSIRRDDDNEQFF
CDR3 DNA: TGTGCCAGTAGTATTCGGCGGGATGACGACAATGAGCAGTTCTTC

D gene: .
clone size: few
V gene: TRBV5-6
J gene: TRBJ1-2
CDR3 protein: CASSPGWGREIGYTF
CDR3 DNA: TGTGCCAGCAGCCCCGGCTGGGGCAGGGAGATCGGCTACACCTTC

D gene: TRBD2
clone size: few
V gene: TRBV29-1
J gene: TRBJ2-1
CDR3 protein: CSVQGTSGGRGYNEQFF
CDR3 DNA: TGCAGCGTCCAGGGGACTAGCGGGGGCCGAGGGTACAATGAGCAGTTCTTC

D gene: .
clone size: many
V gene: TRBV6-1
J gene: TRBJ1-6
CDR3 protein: CASSKGLPVSPLHF
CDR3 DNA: TGTGCCAGCAGTAAAGGTCTACCAGTTTCACCCCTCCACTTT

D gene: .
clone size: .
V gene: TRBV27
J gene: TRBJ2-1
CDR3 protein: CASSLSYPRGPGHEQFF
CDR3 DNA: TGTGCCAGCAGTTTATCGTACCCCCGGGGCCCCGGACATGAGCAGTTCTTC

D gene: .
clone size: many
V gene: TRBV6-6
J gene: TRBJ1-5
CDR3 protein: CASSYSGVSNQPQHF
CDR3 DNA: TGTGCCAGCAGTTACTCAGGGGTCAGCAATCAGCCCCAGCATTTT

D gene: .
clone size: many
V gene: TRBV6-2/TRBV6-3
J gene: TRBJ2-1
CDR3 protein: CASSYETGRTLGYEQFF
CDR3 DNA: TGTGCCAGCAGTTACGAGACAGGGAGGACCCTAGGCTATGAGCAGTTCTTC

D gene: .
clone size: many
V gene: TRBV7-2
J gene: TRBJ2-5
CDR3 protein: CASSLAASQETQYF
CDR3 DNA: TGTGCCAGCAGCTTAGCGGCTAGCCAAGAGACCCAGTACTTC

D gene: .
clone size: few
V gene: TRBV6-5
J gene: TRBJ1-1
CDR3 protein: CASSYSSRMNTEAFF
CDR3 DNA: TGTGCCAGCAGTTACTCGAGTCGGATGAACACTGAAGCTTTCTTT

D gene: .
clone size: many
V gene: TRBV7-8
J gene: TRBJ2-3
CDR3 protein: CASSRGQRSTDTQYF
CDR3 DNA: TGTGCCAGCAGCCGAGGGCAGCGTAGCACAGATACGCAGTATTTT

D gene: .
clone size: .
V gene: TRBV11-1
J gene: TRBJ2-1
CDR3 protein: CATGAWVGSYNEQFF
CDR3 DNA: TGTGCCACCGGTGCTTGGGTGGGATCCTACAATGAGCAGTTCTTC

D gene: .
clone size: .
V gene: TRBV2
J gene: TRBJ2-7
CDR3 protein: CASRKMLGGPYEQYF
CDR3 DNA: TGTGCCAGCAGAAAAATGCTGGGGGGACCCTACGAGCAGTACTTC

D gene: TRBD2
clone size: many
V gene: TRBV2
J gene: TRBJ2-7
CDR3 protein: CASRFSGSTHEQYF
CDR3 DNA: TGTGCCAGCAGATTTAGCGGGAGTACCCACGAGCAGTACTTC